These T cell receptor beta chains were read from a single sample in a study of blood T cells in healthy people across ages. TCRdb analysed the 5' RACE reads with MiXCR anew, one entry per CDR3 protein. Of around 1.5 million distinct CDR3 sequences detected, 42% appear once; the ten largest clones hold less than 8%. The sample comprised blood. These receptors all stem from a woman between 18 and 29 years old in good health. Each CDR3 is given with its conserved first and last residue. The D gene is left open where the match is weak. Not all rows give a size; the values are once, few, many and, for expanded clones, a class.

TRBJ2-2 TRBV20-1 - TRBD2 CSASPAAGSNTGELFF TGCAGTGCTTCCCCCGCAGCGGGATCGAACACCGGGGAGCTGTTTTTT
TRBJ1-1 TRBV9 - - CASSDRQTTMNTEAFF TGTGCCAGCAGCGATCGACAGACGACCATGAACACTGAAGCTTTCTTT
TRBJ1-1 TRBV5-6 - - CASSYPGRFMNTEAFF TGTGCCAGCAGCTACCCTGGTCGGTTCATGAACACTGAAGCTTTCTTT
TRBJ1-6 TRBV5-5 - - CASSLDLGYSPPHF TGTGCCAGCAGCTTGGATTTGGGTTATTCACCCCCCCACTTT
TRBJ2-3 TRBV7-6 few TRBD2 CASSTFSGSKTDTQYF TGTGCCAGCAGCACCTTTAGCGGGAGTAAGACAGATACGCAGTATTTT
TRBJ2-1 TRBV12-3/TRBV12-4 - TRBD1 CASSFGQGSGYNEQFF TGTGCCAGCAGTTTTGGACAGGGTTCGGGTTACAATGAGCAGTTCTTC
TRBJ2-3 TRBV12-3/TRBV12-4 few - CASSLRDGADTQYF TGTGCCAGCAGTTTACGGGATGGGGCAGATACGCAGTATTTT
TRBJ1-1 TRBV6-1 few - CASSEGVDTEAFF TGTGCCAGCAGTGAAGGGGTCGATACTGAAGCTTTCTTT
TRBJ1-2 TRBV20-1 - - CSATRPGVHGYTF TGCAGTGCGACCCGTCCGGGGGTTCACGGCTACACCTTC
TRBJ2-7 TRBV4-1 - - CASSQHPRESYEQYF TGCGCCAGCAGCCAACACCCGAGGGAATCCTACGAGCAGTACTTC
TRBJ2-1 TRBV20-1 few TRBD2 CSARGDSGSSYNEQFF TGCAGTGCTAGAGGGGATAGCGGGAGCTCCTACAATGAGCAGTTCTTC
TRBJ2-7 TRBV6-5 - TRBD1 CASSHLTGGRISTYEQYF TGTGCCAGCAGTCACCTGACAGGGGGCCGCATATCGACCTACGAGCAGTACTTC
TRBJ2-3 TRBV11-1 - TRBD2 CASSLAGLLRITDTQYF TGTGCCAGCAGCTTGGCGGGACTACTACGAATCACAGATACGCAGTATTTT
TRBJ2-1 TRBV20-1 few - CSAKREAAYNEQFF TGCAGTGCTAAACGGGAAGCCGCCTACAATGAGCAGTTCTTC
TRBJ2-7 TRBV3-1 - TRBD1 CASSQPGTVYPEQYF TGTGCCAGCAGCCAGCCCGGGACAGTCTATCCCGAGCAGTACTTC
TRBJ2-7 TRBV28 few - CASSSGLNSYEQYF TGTGCCAGCAGCTCTGGACTTAATTCCTACGAGCAGTACTTC
TRBJ2-6 TRBV6-1 - TRBD1 CASSQEDRGLLSGANVLTF TGTGCCAGCAGCCAGGAGGACAGGGGCTTGCTCTCTGGGGCCAACGTCCTGACTTTC
TRBJ2-3 TRBV7-2 - TRBD2 CAIPPLAGAADTQYF TGTGCCATCCCCCCCTTAGCGGGAGCCGCAGATACGCAGTATTTT
TRBJ2-3 TRBV7-9 few - CASSLAADPGQDTQYF TGTGCCAGCAGCTTGGCCGCGGACCCAGGGCAAGATACGCAGTATTTT
TRBJ2-1 TRBV20-1 - TRBD2 CSARDDLAGGRNEQFF TGCAGTGCTAGAGATGACCTAGCGGGAGGGAGGAATGAGCAGTTCTTC
TRBJ2-3 TRBV5-1 - - CASSKRTGDTDTQYF TGCGCCAGCAGCAAAAGGACGGGGGACACAGATACGCAGTATTTT
TRBJ2-7 TRBV6-1 - TRBD2 CASRGAGLSTYNEQYF TGTGCCAGCAGGGGAGCGGGGCTCTCCACCTACAATGAGCAGTACTTC
TRBJ2-5 TRBV15 - TRBD1 CATWGQGALHEQYF TGTGCCACCTGGGGTCAGGGGGCGTTGCATGAGCAGTACTTC
TRBJ2-7 TRBV20-1 - - CSVQKEGSYEQYF TGCAGTGTACAGAAAGAGGGTTCCTACGAGCAGTACTTC
TRBJ2-7 TRBV7-7 - - CASSPRVDSSLDEQYF TGTGCCAGCAGCCCAAGGGTGGACAGCTCCCTGGACGAGCAGTACTTC
TRBJ2-1 TRBV7-9 - - CASSLERGLQETQFF TGTGCCAGTAGCTTAGAAAGGGGACTCCAAGAGACCCAGTTCTTC
TRBJ2-6 TRBV12-3/TRBV12-4 few - CACGHSGANVLTF TGTGCCTGTGGACACTCTGGGGCCAACGTCCTGACTTTC
TRBJ2-7 TRBV6-2/TRBV6-3 - - CGSSVQGTTYEQYF TGTGGCAGCAGTGTACAGGGTACGACCTACGAGCAGTACTTC
TRBJ2-1 TRBV20-1 few TRBD2 CSAEREPNNEQFF TGCAGTGCTGAGCGGGAGCCAAACAATGAGCAGTTCTTC
TRBJ2-3 TRBV2 few TRBD2 CASSEGLAATTDTQYF TGTGCCAGCAGTGAAGGCCTAGCGGCGACCACAGATACGCAGTATTTT
TRBJ1-2 TRBV6-1 - - CASSAPGLGYGYTF TGTGCCAGCAGTGCCCCGGGGCTGGGCTATGGCTACACCTTC
TRBJ1-2 TRBV20-1 few TRBD1 CSASAGGVNYGYTF TGCAGTGCTAGCGCAGGGGGCGTAAACTATGGCTACACCTTC
TRBJ2-5 TRBV7-2 - - CASSFPGEAVGYF TGTGCCAGCAGCTTTCCAGGGGAGGCAGTAGGGTACTTC
TRBJ2-1 TRBV7-8 - TRBD2 CASSRRPLAGGYNEQFF TGTGCCAGCAGCCGACGTCCACTAGCGGGAGGCTACAATGAGCAGTTCTTC
TRBJ2-3 TRBV3-1 - - CASSHRDPQTQYF TGTGCCAGCAGCCATCGGGACCCGCAGACGCAGTATTTT
TRBJ2-6 TRBV2 - - CASIGANVLTF TGTGCCAGCATTGGGGCCAACGTCCTGACTTTC
TRBJ1-2 TRBV20-1 - - CSARLEANYGYTF TGCAGTGCTAGATTGGAAGCTAACTATGGCTACACCTTC